These 10 T cell receptor beta chains were sequenced from one sample in a study of technical replicates of blood from a handful of donors (dated by TCRdb to about 2017). The library was built by means of the immunoSEQ multiplex PCR assay. Sourced from immuneACCESS, this table was stored by TCRdb with only in-frame sequences that have V and J called. A share of the clones is absent; for the studies checked, an unresolved V gene accounts for under half, and the remainder has no known explanation. The sample contains some 87,000 clones, 97% of them found a single time. About 0.19% of the sample belongs to the ten largest clones. The sample was T cells isolated from PBMCs. The receptor source for this set is a human donor in good health.

CDR3 loop: CASSFRGRPRDIQYF. The CDR3 bases are TGTGCCAGCAGCTTCAGGGGGCGTCCACGGGACATTCAGTACTTC. The chain joins TRBV11-2 to TRBJ2-4; the match to TRBD1 covers 8 bases. Germline assignment: CDR1 SGHAT and CDR2 FQNNGV. After removal of 3 bases from V and 8 bases from J, the junction contained 9 bases not matched to a gene. The CDR3 covers 15 residues.

The gene calls are TRBV5-5 and TRBJ2-7, with 9 bases lining up with TRBD1. The J segment lost 0 bases and the V segment lost 0 bases, leaving 10 bases of the junction unmatched. Germline CDR1 is SGHKS and CDR2 is YYEKEE (reference sequence). The CDR3 is made up of 18 amino acids. The CDR3 is CASSLETFPGQGSYEQYF. The CDR3 nucleotides are TGTGCCAGCAGCTTGGAAACCTTCCCGGGACAGGGCTCCTACGAGCAGTACTTC.

The chain carries TRBV10-1 and TRBJ1-2, with 8 nucleotides matching TRBD1. V was pared by 0 bases and J by 4 bases, with 7 bases of the junction left unmatched. Germline V gene sequence: CDR1 WNHNN, CDR2 SYGVQD (reference sequence). The CDR3 is made up of 16 amino acids. The DNA for the CDR3 is TGCGCCAGCAGTGAGTCGGCAGGGGGCAAAGTCTATGGCTACACCTTC. Its translation is CASSESAGGKVYGYTF.

The chain recombines TRBV4-1 with TRBJ1-1, with 8 bases matching TRBD1. The junction had 6 bases not matched to a gene; V was cut back by 3 bases and J by 0 bases. This CDR3 comprises 16 residues. Germline V CDR1 and CDR2: MGHRA, YSYEKL. The CDR3 DNA follows: TGCGCCAGCAGCCAGGGAGACAGGGGAATGAACACTGAAGCTTTCTTT. It yields the protein CASSQGDRGMNTEAFF.

The CDR3 DNA reads TGTGCCAGCAGGCCGTTGGTAGACACCGGGGAGCTGTTTTTT. Residues: CASRPLVDTGELFF. J is TRBJ2-2 and V is TRBV6-4; D unclear. Germline V gives CDR1 MRHNA, CDR2 SNTAGT. This CDR3 comprises 14 residues. V was cut by 6 bases and J by 3 bases, with 11 bases left in between.

This rearrangement joins TRBV19 to TRBJ1-2; no clear D. V was pared by 4 bases and J by 2 bases, with 11 bases between. There are 14 residues in the CDR3. From germline, CDR1 is LNHDA and CDR2 SQIVND (reference sequence). The CDR3 region has the DNA TGTGCCAGTAGTACTGTGCCACTAAACTATGGCTACACCTTC. It specifies CASSTVPLNYGYTF.

The J gene is TRBJ2-1, the V gene TRBV11-2; 10 bases align to TRBD1. Germline trimming cut 4 bases from V and 9 bases from J; bases unmatched to any gene: 12. Germline V CDR1 and CDR2: SGHAT, FQNNGV. This CDR3 contains 16 residues. For the CDR3, the DNA is TGTGCCAGCAGCTATGGACAGGGGGTTGATATGGGTGAGCAGTTCTTC. Amino acid sequence: CASSYGQGVDMGEQFF.

This clone has only one observation. The J gene is TRBJ1-2, the V gene TRBV27; D might be TRBD1 (6 bases). The V gene's germline CDR1 is MNHEY and CDR2 SMNVEV (reference sequence). The CDR3 length is 18 residues. The V and J ends lost 6 bases and 4 bases respectively, with 27 bases between them. The CDR3 bases are TGTGCCAGCAGACGTTACGCCGAGAGTCCTGGGGGCGCCTATGGCTACACCTTC. Translation gives CASRRYAESPGGAYGYTF.

This chain links TRBV7-9 with TRBJ1-4; 7 nucleotides agree with TRBD1. Germline values: CDR1 SEHNR, CDR2 FQNEAQ (reference sequence). V shed 5 bases and J 5 bases; nucleotides not matched to a gene: 8. The CDR3 totals 15 residues. The CDR3 bases are TGTGCCAGCAGCGTAGGGGACAGAATCAATGAAAAACTGTTTTTT. Its translation is CASSVGDRINEKLFF.

Worth noting for this clone: Within the sample, other DNA sequences also encode this same CDR3. J is TRBJ2-7 and V is TRBV11-2; 9 nucleotides match TRBD2. The CDR3 sequence is 13 residues long. V lost 2 bases to trimming and J lost 4 bases; unmatched junction nucleotides: 0. CDR1 SGHAT and CDR2 FQNNGV come from the germline V gene. The CDR3 nucleotides read TGTGCCAGCAGCTTAAGCGGGGGGTACGAGCAGTACTTC. Translated, it gives CASSLSGGYEQYF.